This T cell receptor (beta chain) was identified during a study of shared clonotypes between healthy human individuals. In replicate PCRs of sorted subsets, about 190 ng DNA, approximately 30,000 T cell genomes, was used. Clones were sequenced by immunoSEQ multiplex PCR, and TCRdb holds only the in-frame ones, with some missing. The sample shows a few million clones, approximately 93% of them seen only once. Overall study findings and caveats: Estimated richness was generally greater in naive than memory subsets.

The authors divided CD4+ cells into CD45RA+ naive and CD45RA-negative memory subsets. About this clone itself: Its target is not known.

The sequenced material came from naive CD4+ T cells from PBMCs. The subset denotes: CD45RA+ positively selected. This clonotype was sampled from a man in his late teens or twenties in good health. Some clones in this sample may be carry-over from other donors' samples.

The chain's CDR3 is CSVGRTETQYF. In DNA form, the CDR3 reads TGCAGTGTCGGGAGGACGGAGACCCAGTACTTC. The V gene is TRBV20-1, the J gene TRBJ2-5, with TRBD2 identical over 7 bases. The CDR3 is made up of 11 amino acids. The ends lost 7 bases at V and 5 bases at J; junction bases unmatched: 4. Germline V gene lookup returns CDR1 DFQATT and CDR2 SNEGSKA (reference sequence).